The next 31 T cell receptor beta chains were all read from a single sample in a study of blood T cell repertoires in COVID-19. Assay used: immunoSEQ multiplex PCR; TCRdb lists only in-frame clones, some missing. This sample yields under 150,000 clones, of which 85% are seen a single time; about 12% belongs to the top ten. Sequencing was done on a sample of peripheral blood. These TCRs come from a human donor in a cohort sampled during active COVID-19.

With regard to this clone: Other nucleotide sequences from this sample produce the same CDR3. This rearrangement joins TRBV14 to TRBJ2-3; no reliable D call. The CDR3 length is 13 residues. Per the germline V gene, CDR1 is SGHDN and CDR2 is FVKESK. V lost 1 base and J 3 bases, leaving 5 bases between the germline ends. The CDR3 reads CASSQAGTDTQYF. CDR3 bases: TGTGCCAGCAGCCAAGCCGGGACAGATACGCAGTATTTT.

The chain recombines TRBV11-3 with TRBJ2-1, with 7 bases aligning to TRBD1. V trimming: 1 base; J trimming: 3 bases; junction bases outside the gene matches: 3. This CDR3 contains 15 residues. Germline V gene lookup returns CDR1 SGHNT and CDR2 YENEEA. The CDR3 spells CASSLGQGYYNEQFF. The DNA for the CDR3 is TGTGCCAGCAGCTTAGGACAGGGTTACTACAATGAGCAGTTCTTC.

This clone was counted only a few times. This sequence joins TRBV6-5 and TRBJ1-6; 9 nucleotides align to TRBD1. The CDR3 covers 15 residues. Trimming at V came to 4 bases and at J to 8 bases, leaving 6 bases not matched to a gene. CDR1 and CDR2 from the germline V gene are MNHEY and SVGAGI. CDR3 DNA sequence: TGTGCCAGCAGTTGGGGAACAGGGGGCGATTCACCCCTCCACTTT. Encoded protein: CASSWGTGGDSPLHF.

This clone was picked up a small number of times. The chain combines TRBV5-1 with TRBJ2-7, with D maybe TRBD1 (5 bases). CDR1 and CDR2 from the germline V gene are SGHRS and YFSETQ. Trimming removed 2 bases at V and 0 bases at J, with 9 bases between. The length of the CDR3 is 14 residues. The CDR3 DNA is TGCGCCAGCAGCTTAGGCAGGGTCTCCTACGAGCAGTACTTC. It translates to CASSLGRVSYEQYF.

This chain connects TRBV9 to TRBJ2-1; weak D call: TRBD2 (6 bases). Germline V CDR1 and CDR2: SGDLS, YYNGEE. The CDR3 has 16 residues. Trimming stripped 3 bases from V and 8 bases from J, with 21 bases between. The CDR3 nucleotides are TGTGCCAGCAGCGCCATCGGAGCGGGCCACGGCGATGAGCAGTTCTTC. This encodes CASSAIGAGHGDEQFF.

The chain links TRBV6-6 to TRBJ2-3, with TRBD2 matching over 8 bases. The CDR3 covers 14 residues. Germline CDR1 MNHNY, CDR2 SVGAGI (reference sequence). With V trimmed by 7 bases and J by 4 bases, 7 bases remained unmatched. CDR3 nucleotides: TGTGCCAGCAATTCCCGCGGGGGGCCAGATACGCAGTATTTT. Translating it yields CASNSRGGPDTQYF.

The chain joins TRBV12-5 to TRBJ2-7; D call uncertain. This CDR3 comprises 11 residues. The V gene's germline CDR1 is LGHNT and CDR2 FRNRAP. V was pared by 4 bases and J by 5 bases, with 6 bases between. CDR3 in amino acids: CASGSSDEQYF. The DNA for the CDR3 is TGTGCTAGTGGTTCAAGCGACGAGCAGTACTTC.

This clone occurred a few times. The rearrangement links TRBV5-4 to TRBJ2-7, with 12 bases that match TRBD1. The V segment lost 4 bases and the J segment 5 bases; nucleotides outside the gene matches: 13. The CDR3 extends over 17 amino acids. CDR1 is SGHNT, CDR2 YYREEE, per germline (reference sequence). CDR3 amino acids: CASSVGTGGFFRDEQYF. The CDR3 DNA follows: TGTGCCAGCAGCGTAGGGACAGGGGGCTTTTTCAGGGACGAGCAGTACTTC.

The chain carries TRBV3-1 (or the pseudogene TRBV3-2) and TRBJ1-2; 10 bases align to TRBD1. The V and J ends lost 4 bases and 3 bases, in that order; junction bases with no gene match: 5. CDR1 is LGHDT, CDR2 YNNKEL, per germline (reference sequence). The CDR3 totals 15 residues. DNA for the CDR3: TGTGCCAGCAGCCTGGGGGGACAGGGGTACTATGGCTACACCTTC. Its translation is CASSLGGQGYYGYTF.

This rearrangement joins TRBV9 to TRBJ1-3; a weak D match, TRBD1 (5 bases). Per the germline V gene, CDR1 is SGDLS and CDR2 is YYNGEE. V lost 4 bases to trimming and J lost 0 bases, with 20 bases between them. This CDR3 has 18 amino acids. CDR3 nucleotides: TGTGCCAGCAGCCCCCTGGGGGGGAGGGGTAACTCTGGAAACACCATATATTTT. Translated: CASSPLGGRGNSGNTIYF. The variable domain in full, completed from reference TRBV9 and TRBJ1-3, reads DSGVTQTPKHLITATGQRVTLRCSPRSGDLSVYWYQQSLDQGLQFLIQYYNGEERAKGNILERFSAQQFPDLHSELNLSSLELGDSALYFCASSPLGGRGNSGNTIYFGEGSWLTVV.

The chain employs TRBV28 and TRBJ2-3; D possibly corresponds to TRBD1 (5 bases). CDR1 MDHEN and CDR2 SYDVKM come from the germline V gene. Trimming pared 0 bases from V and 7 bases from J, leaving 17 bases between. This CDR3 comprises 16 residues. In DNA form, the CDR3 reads TGTGCCAGCAGTTTATGGTCAGGGTCCGGATTAAATACGCAGTATTTT. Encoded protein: CASSLWSGSGLNTQYF.

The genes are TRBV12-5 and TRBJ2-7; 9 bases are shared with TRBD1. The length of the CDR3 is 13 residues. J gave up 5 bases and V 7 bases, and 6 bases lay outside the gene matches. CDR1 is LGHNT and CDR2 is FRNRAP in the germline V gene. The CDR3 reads CASAPGQGDEQYF. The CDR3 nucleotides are TGTGCTAGTGCTCCGGGACAGGGAGACGAGCAGTACTTC.

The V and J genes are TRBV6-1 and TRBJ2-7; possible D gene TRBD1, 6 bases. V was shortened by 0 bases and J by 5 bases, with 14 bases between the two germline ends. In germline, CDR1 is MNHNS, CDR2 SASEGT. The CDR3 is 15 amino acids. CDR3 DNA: TGTGCCAGCAGTGAAGCGTGGCAGGGGATCAACGAGCAGTACTTC. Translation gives CASSEAWQGINEQYF.

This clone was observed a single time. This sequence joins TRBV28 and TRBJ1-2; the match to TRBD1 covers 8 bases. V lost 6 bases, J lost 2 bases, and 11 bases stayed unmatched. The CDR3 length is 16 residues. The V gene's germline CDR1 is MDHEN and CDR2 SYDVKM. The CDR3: CASRSSSDRANYGYTF. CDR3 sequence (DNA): TGTGCCAGCAGATCCTCCTCGGACAGGGCGAACTATGGCTACACCTTC.

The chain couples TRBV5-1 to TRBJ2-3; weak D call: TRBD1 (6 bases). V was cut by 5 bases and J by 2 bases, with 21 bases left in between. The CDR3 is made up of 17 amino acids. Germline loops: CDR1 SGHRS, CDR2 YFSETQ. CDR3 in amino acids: CASRKGNRDTYTDTQYF. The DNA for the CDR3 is TGCGCCAGCAGGAAGGGGAACCGGGACACTTACACAGATACGCAGTATTTT.

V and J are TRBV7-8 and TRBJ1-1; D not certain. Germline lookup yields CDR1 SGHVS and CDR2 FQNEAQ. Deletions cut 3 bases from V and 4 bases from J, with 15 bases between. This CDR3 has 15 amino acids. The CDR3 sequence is CASSFPGAVSTEAFF. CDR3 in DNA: TGTGCCAGCAGCTTTCCCGGAGCGGTGAGCACTGAAGCTTTCTTT.

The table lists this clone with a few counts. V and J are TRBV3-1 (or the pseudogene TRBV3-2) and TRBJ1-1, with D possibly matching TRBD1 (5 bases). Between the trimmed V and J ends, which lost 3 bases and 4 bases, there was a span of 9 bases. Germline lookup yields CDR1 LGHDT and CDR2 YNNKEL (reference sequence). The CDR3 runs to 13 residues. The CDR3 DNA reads TGTGCCAGCAGCCATGGAGGGGCCACTGAAGCTTTCTTT. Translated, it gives CASSHGGATEAFF.

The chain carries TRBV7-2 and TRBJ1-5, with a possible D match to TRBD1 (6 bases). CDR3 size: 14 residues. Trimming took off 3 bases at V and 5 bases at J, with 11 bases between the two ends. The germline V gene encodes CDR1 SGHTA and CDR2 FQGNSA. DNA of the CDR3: TGTGCCAGCAGCTTCGCAGGGGAGCATCAGCCCCAGCATTTT. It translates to CASSFAGEHQPQHF.

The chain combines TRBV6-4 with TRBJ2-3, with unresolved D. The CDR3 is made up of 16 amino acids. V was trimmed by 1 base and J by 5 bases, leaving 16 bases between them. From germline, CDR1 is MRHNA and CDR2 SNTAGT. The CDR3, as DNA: TGTGCCAGCAGTGACTACCCCACCCGGGTTAGAGATACGCAGTATTTT. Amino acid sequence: CASSDYPTRVRDTQYF.

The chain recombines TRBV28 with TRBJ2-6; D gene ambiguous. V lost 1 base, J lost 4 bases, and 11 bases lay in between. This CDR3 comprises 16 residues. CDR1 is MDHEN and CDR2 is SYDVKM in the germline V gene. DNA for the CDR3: TGTGCCAGCAGTTTATCGTCAACGGTCGGGGCCAACGTCCTGACTTTC. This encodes CASSLSSTVGANVLTF.

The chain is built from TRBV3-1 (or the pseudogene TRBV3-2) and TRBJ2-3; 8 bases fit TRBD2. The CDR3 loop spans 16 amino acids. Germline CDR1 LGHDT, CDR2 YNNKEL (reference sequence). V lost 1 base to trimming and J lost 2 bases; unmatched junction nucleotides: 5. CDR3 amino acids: CASSQGGGGSTDTQYF. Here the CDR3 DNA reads TGTGCCAGCAGCCAAGGAGGCGGGGGGTCCACAGATACGCAGTATTTT.

The CDR3 DNA sequence: TGCAGCGTTGACCCGTGGGGGACAGGGAAGTCTCCGGATGGCTACACCTTC. Translating gives CSVDPWGTGKSPDGYTF. J is TRBJ1-2 and V is TRBV29-1; 9 bases map to TRBD1. The germline V gene has CDR1 SQVTM and CDR2 ANQGSEA. V lost 3 bases and J lost 6; bases outside the gene matches: 17. The CDR3 totals 17 residues.

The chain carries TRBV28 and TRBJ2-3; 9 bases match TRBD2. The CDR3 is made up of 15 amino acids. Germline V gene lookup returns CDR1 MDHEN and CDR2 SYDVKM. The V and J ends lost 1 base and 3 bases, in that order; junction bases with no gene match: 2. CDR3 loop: CASSLSGLATDTQYF. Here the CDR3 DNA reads TGTGCCAGCAGTTTATCAGGACTAGCGACAGATACGCAGTATTTT.

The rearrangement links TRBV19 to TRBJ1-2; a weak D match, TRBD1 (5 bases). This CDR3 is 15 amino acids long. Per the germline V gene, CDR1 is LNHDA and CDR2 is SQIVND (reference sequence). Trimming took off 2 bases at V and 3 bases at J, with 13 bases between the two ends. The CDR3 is CASSIRRQGDYGYTF. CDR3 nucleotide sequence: TGTGCCAGTAGTATACGCAGGCAGGGCGACTATGGCTACACCTTC.

This CDR3 reads CASSEGQPNQPQHF. CDR3 in DNA: TGTGCCAGCAGTGAGGGACAGCCCAATCAGCCCCAGCATTTT. The J gene is TRBJ1-5, the V gene TRBV2, with 7 bases that match TRBD1. The CDR3 length is 14 residues. Germline V CDR1 and CDR2: SNHLY, FYNNEI. V lost 3 bases, J lost 3 bases, and 2 bases stayed unmatched.

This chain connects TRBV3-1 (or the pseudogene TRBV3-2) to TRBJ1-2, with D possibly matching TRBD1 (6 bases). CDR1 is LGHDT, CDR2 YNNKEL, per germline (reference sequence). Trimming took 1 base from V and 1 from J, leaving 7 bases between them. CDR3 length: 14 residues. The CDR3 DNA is TGTGCCAGCAGCCAAGGACAGGTTAACTATGGCTACACCTTC. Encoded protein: CASSQGQVNYGYTF.

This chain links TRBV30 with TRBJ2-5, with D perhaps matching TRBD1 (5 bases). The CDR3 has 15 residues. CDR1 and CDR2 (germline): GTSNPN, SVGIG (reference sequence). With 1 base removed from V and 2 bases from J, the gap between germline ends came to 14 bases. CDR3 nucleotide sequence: TGTGCCTGGAGTGATCCGCACAGGTTACAAGAGACCCAGTACTTC. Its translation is CAWSDPHRLQETQYF.

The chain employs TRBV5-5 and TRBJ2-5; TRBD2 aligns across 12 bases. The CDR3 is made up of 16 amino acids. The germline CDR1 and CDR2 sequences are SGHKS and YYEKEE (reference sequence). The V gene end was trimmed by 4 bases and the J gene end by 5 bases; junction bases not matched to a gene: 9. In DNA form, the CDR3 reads TGTGCCAGCAGCACCTCTAGCGGGGGGGCCGGGGAGACCCAGTACTTC. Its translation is CASSTSSGGAGETQYF.

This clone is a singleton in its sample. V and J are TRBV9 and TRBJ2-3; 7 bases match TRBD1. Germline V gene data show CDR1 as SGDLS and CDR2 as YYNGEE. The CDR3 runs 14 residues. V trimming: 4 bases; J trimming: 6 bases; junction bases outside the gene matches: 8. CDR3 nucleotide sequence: TGTGCCAGCAGCCTTACAGGGGAAATTGATACGCAGTATTTT. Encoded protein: CASSLTGEIDTQYF.

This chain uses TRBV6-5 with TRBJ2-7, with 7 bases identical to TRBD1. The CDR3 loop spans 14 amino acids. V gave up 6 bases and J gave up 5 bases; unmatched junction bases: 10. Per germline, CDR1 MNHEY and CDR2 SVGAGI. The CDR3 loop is CASRRERGPHEQYF. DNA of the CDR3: TGTGCCAGCAGGCGTGAGAGGGGGCCCCACGAGCAGTACTTC.

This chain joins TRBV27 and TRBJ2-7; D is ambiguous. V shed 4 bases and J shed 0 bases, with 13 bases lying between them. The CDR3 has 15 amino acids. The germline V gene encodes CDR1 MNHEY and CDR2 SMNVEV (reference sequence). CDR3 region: CASSSMQAFSYEQYF. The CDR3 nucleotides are TGTGCCAGCAGTTCGATGCAGGCGTTCTCCTACGAGCAGTACTTC.